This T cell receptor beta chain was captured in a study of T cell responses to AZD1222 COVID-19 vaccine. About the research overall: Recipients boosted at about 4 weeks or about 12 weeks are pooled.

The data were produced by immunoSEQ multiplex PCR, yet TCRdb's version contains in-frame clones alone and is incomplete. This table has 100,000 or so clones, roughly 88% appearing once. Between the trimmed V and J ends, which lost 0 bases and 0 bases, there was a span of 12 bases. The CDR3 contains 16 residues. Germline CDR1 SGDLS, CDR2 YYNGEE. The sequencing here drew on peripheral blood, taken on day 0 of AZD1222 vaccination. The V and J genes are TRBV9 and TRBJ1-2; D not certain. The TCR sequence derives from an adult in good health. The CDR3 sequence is CASSVGLTDPNYGYTF. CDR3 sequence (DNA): TGTGCCAGCAGCGTAGGATTAACAGATCCTAACTATGGCTACACCTTC.